A selection of T cell receptor beta chains follows, all from one sample in a study of T cell responses to AZD1222 COVID-19 vaccine. Libraries were prepared by immunoSEQ multiplex PCR; TCRdb keeps only in-frame clonotypes and omits some of them. The top ten hold roughly 20% of the sample, which has roughly 100,000 clones, about 89% seen once. The material was peripheral blood, obtained on day 0 of AZD1222 vaccination. The receptor set was obtained from an adult in good health. Both conserved end residues are part of each CDR3. A D gene is named only where the DNA matches it firmly. Not all rows give a size; the values are once, few, many and, for expanded clones, a class.

cdr3_aa: CASSPGLVGDIKETQYF
cdr3_nt: TGCGCCAGCAGCCCGGGACTAGTGGGGGACATAAAAGAGACCCAGTACTTC
j_call: TRBJ2-5
v_call: TRBV5-1
clone_size: .
d_call: TRBD2

cdr3_aa: CASRGGSGEKLFF
cdr3_nt: TGCGCCAGCAGAGGGGGGTCGGGCGAAAAACTGTTTTTT
j_call: TRBJ1-4
v_call: TRBV10-2
clone_size: once
d_call: .

cdr3_aa: CASSFPGANVLTF
cdr3_nt: TGTGCCAGCAGCTTTCCTGGGGCCAACGTCCTGACTTTC
j_call: TRBJ2-6
v_call: TRBV11-3
clone_size: .
d_call: .

cdr3_aa: CASSLDLRRNYEQYF
cdr3_nt: TGTGCCAGCAGCTTAGATCTAAGGAGGAACTACGAGCAGTACTTC
j_call: TRBJ2-7
v_call: TRBV11-2
clone_size: .
d_call: .

cdr3_aa: CASSPQGVGTEAFF
cdr3_nt: TGTGCCAGCAGCCCTCAGGGGGTAGGTACTGAAGCTTTCTTT
j_call: TRBJ1-1
v_call: TRBV5-5
clone_size: .
d_call: TRBD1

cdr3_aa: CASGSGTYSYEQYF
cdr3_nt: TGTGCCAGCGGTTCCGGGACATACTCCTACGAGCAGTACTTC
j_call: TRBJ2-7
v_call: TRBV2
clone_size: .
d_call: .

cdr3_aa: CASSYQRSTDTQYF
cdr3_nt: TGTGCCAGCAGTTACCAGCGGAGCACAGATACGCAGTATTTT
j_call: TRBJ2-3
v_call: TRBV6-5
clone_size: .
d_call: .

cdr3_aa: CASSFGLRTDTQYF
cdr3_nt: TGTGCCAGCAGTTTTGGCCTCCGCACAGATACGCAGTATTTT
j_call: TRBJ2-3
v_call: TRBV28
clone_size: .
d_call: .

cdr3_aa: CATSRGRTGSGNTIYF
cdr3_nt: TGTGCCACCAGCAGGGGAAGGACAGGGTCTGGAAACACCATATATTTT
j_call: TRBJ1-3
v_call: TRBV15
clone_size: .
d_call: TRBD1

cdr3_aa: CASSLRVPGQGMNEQFF
cdr3_nt: TGTGCCAGCAGCTTAAGGGTACCGGGACAGGGTATGAATGAGCAGTTCTTC
j_call: TRBJ2-1
v_call: TRBV7-3
clone_size: .
d_call: TRBD1

cdr3_aa: CAKTGTDNNSSYEQYF
cdr3_nt: TGTGCCAAAACCGGGACAGACAACAATTCCTCCTACGAGCAGTACTTC
j_call: TRBJ2-7
v_call: TRBV11-3
clone_size: .
d_call: TRBD1

cdr3_aa: CAWSGVRGSPLHF
cdr3_nt: TGTGCCTGGAGTGGGGTTAGAGGCTCACCCCTCCACTTT
j_call: TRBJ1-6
v_call: TRBV30
clone_size: .
d_call: .

cdr3_aa: CASSPTLTGSNYGYTF
cdr3_nt: TGTGCCAGCAGTCCAACCCTGACAGGATCAAACTATGGCTACACCTTC
j_call: TRBJ1-2
v_call: TRBV7-6
clone_size: .
d_call: .

cdr3_aa: CASSPGQGNSPLHF
cdr3_nt: TGTGCCAGCAGCCCGGGACAGGGAAATTCACCCCTCCACTTT
j_call: TRBJ1-6
v_call: TRBV2
clone_size: .
d_call: TRBD1

cdr3_aa: CASSLAAMGPQHF
cdr3_nt: TGTGCCAGCAGTTTAGCCGCCATGGGGCCCCAGCATTTT
j_call: TRBJ1-5
v_call: TRBV12-3/TRBV12-4
clone_size: once
d_call: .

cdr3_aa: CASSFGAGYNEQFF
cdr3_nt: .
j_call: TRBJ2-1
v_call: TRBV27
clone_size: .
d_call: .

cdr3_aa: CASSYSSTSGGAGSYNEQFF
cdr3_nt: TGTGCCAGCAGTTACTCGAGCACTAGCGGGGGGGCGGGCTCCTACAATGAGCAGTTCTTC
j_call: TRBJ2-1
v_call: TRBV6-2/TRBV6-3
clone_size: once
d_call: TRBD2

cdr3_aa: CASSSGTSTSKNIQYF
cdr3_nt: TGTGCCAGCAGCTCCGGGACTAGTACTTCCAAAAACATTCAGTACTTC
j_call: TRBJ2-4
v_call: TRBV6-2/TRBV6-3
clone_size: .
d_call: TRBD2

cdr3_aa: CASSEAGEETQYF
cdr3_nt: TGTGCCAGCAGCGAAGCGGGGGAGGAGACCCAGTACTTC
j_call: TRBJ2-5
v_call: TRBV9
clone_size: .
d_call: TRBD2

cdr3_aa: CASSPPGPRGGYTF
cdr3_nt: TGTGCCAGCAGCCCACCCGGGCCTAGGGGTGGCTACACCTTC
j_call: TRBJ1-2
v_call: TRBV7-9
clone_size: .
d_call: .

cdr3_aa: CASSLELEGPRSMNTEAFF
cdr3_nt: TGTGCCAGCAGCTTAGAATTGGAGGGGCCCAGATCTATGAACACTGAAGCTTTCTTT
j_call: TRBJ1-1
v_call: TRBV11-3
clone_size: .
d_call: .

cdr3_aa: CASSPPRATPFGYTF
cdr3_nt: TGTGCCAGCAGCCCCCCCAGGGCAACCCCCTTCGGCTACACCTTC
j_call: TRBJ1-2
v_call: TRBV5-4
clone_size: .
d_call: .

cdr3_aa: CASSYIFGVEQPQHF
cdr3_nt: TGTGCCAGCAGTTACATCTTTGGGGTAGAACAGCCCCAGCATTTT
j_call: TRBJ1-5
v_call: TRBV28
clone_size: .
d_call: .

cdr3_aa: CAWSVYTEAFF
cdr3_nt: TGTGCCTGGAGTGTGTACACTGAAGCTTTCTTT
j_call: TRBJ1-1
v_call: TRBV30
clone_size: .
d_call: .

cdr3_aa: CASSTPNFYEQYF
cdr3_nt: TGTGCCAGCAGCACGCCCAACTTCTACGAGCAGTACTTC
j_call: TRBJ2-7
v_call: TRBV7-2
clone_size: few
d_call: .

cdr3_aa: CASSEAETGGSNQPQHF
cdr3_nt: TGTGCCAGCAGTGAAGCAGAGACGGGGGGTAGCAATCAGCCCCAGCATTTT
j_call: TRBJ1-5
v_call: TRBV6-1
clone_size: once
d_call: .

cdr3_aa: CASSQGTGGGNTIYF
cdr3_nt: TGTGCCAGCAGCCAAGGAACGGGGGGAGGAAACACCATATATTTT
j_call: TRBJ1-3
v_call: TRBV14
clone_size: .
d_call: .

cdr3_aa: CASSGTGNYQPQHF
cdr3_nt: TGTGCCAGTAGTGGGACAGGGAACTATCAGCCCCAGCATTTT
j_call: TRBJ1-5
v_call: TRBV19
clone_size: once
d_call: TRBD1

cdr3_aa: CASRLRGWGYTF
cdr3_nt: TGCGCCAGCCGGTTGAGGGGATGGGGCTACACCTTC
j_call: TRBJ1-2
v_call: TRBV23-1
clone_size: medium-sized
d_call: .

cdr3_aa: CASSLTGEMNTEAFF
cdr3_nt: TGCGCCAGCAGCTTAACAGGGGAGATGAACACTGAAGCTTTCTTT
j_call: TRBJ1-1
v_call: TRBV5-1
clone_size: .
d_call: TRBD1

cdr3_aa: CASSWDREANTGELFF
cdr3_nt: TGTGCCAGCAGCTGGGACAGGGAAGCGAACACCGGGGAGCTGTTTTTT
j_call: TRBJ2-2
v_call: TRBV5-4
clone_size: .
d_call: TRBD1

cdr3_aa: CASSIRLAGDNEQFF
cdr3_nt: TGTGCCAGCAGCATTAGACTAGCGGGGGACAATGAGCAGTTCTTC
j_call: TRBJ2-1
v_call: TRBV7-2
clone_size: .
d_call: TRBD2

cdr3_aa: CASRQNTEAFF
cdr3_nt: TGTGCCAGTAGACAGAACACTGAAGCTTTCTTT
j_call: TRBJ1-1
v_call: TRBV2
clone_size: few
d_call: .

cdr3_aa: CASSQDALRGYGYTF
cdr3_nt: TGTGCCAGCAGCCAAGACGCCTTGAGGGGCTATGGCTACACCTTC
j_call: TRBJ1-2
v_call: TRBV3-1/TRBV3-2
clone_size: .
d_call: .

cdr3_aa: CASSPLDTQYF
cdr3_nt: TGTGCCAGCTCACCTCTTGATACGCAGTATTTT
j_call: TRBJ2-3
v_call: TRBV7-9
clone_size: .
d_call: .

cdr3_aa: CASSLWGGLRTDTQYF
cdr3_nt: TGTGCCAGCAGTCTCTGGGGGGGCCTACGAACAGATACGCAGTATTTT
j_call: TRBJ2-3
v_call: TRBV7-3
clone_size: .
d_call: .

cdr3_aa: CASSLWVGGTGEAFF
cdr3_nt: TGTGCCAGCAGCTTATGGGTGGGGGGAACTGGTGAAGCTTTCTTT
j_call: TRBJ1-1
v_call: TRBV7-6
clone_size: once
d_call: .